This T cell receptor beta chain is from a study of blood T cell repertoires in COVID-19. Study in general: In each case, the material was cDNA or gDNA derived from T cells, B-cell-depleted T cells, or PBMCs.

V was shortened by 2 bases and J by 4 bases, with 9 bases between the two germline ends. Per the germline V gene, CDR1 is MNHNS and CDR2 is SASEGT. This CDR3 comprises 15 residues. In the original analysis: Reference gene primer amplification yielded estimated nucleated cell counts. The assay was immunoSEQ multiplex PCR, and TCRdb's table has in-frame clones only and misses some. That table is the source of V, J and clone size, and D and trimming were worked out from the DNA. The sample records 200,000 to 300,000 clones, approximately 87% being singletons. The chain is built from TRBV6-1 and TRBJ2-6, with D perhaps matching TRBD2 (6 bases). Sample: peripheral blood. The clonotype originates from a man in his sixties with acute or convalescent COVID-19. The DNA for the CDR3 is TGTGCCAGCAGTGAACGCGGGGCGGGGGCCAACGTCCTGACTTTC. It is translated as CASSERGAGANVLTF.